This T cell receptor beta chain is drawn from a study of spatial heterogeneity in lung cancer. In the study overall: There were consistently more beta-chain sequences detected than alpha-chain sequences.

Noted time point: blood at routine non-recurrence follow-up after resection. Unsorted tumor, nontumor lung tissue or cryopreserved PBMC supplied the whole RNA. One entry per CDR3 protein, called by TCRdb with MiXCR from the 5' RACE reads. The sample lists tens of thousands of distinct CDR3 sequences, roughly 12% seen once, with roughly 32% in the top ten. There are 14 residues in the CDR3. Trimming shortened V by 5 bases and J by 0 bases, and 14 bases separated the two germline ends. Germline V gives CDR1 DFQATT, CDR2 SNEGSKA (reference sequence). This clonotype has ten or more counts. The sequence was obtained from a male donor with early-stage non-small cell lung cancer. The source was PBMCs, collected at follow-up. V and J are TRBV20-1 and TRBJ2-7, with D possibly matching TRBD1 (5 bases). CDR3 in amino acids: CSAGTGSISYEQYF. CDR3 bases: TGCAGTGCTGGAACAGGATCCATCTCCTACGAGCAGTACTTC.